What follows describes a single T cell receptor beta chain. The PCR ran on 60 Vbeta and 13 Jbeta primers. The data were produced by immunoSEQ multiplex PCR, yet TCRdb's version contains in-frame clones alone and is incomplete. This sample has some 180,000 clones, with around 80% found just once. This sample stems from a study of cytomegalovirus exposure and HLA in healthy donors. This CDR3 comprises 14 residues. V gave up 1 base and J gave up 7 bases, with 10 bases separating them. Germline V gene lookup returns CDR1 SEHNR and CDR2 FQNEAQ (reference sequence). The chain couples TRBV7-9 to TRBJ1-4, with unresolved D. This TCR derives from a girl aged 2-9 years in good health and CMV-seropositive. Sequencing input: PBMCs. The CDR3 DNA follows: TGTGCCAGCAGCTTAGGCGGGGTCGGTGAAAAACTGTTTTTT. It encodes CASSLGGVGEKLFF. The whole variable domain, remainder taken from reference TRBV7-9 and TRBJ1-4, is DTGVSQNPRHKITKRGQNVTFRCDPISEHNRLYWYRQTLGQGPEFLTYFQNEAQLEKSRLLSDRFSAERPKGSFSTLEIQRTEQGDSAMYLCASSLGGVGEKLFFGSGTQLSVL.